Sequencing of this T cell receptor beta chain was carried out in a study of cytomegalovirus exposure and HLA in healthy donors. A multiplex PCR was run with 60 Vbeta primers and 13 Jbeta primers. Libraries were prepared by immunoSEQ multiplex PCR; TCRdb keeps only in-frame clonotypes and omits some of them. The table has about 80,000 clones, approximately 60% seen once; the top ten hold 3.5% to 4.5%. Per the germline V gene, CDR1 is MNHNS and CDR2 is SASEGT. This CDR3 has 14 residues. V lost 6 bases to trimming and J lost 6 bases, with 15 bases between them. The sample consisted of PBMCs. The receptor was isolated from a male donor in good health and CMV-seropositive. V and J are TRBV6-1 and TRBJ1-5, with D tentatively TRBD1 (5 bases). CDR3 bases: TGTGCCAGCAGGGAGACAGTGATCAGTCAGCCCCAGCATTTT. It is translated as CASRETVISQPQHF.